What follows are 31 T cell receptor beta chains derived from one specimen sequenced in a study of shared clonotypes between healthy human individuals. Libraries were prepared by immunoSEQ multiplex PCR; TCRdb keeps only in-frame clonotypes and omits some of them. The sample lists about 520,000 clones; approximately 95% were seen once. Material: naive CD4+ T cells sorted from blood. Subset: CD45RA+ positively selected. These receptors all come from a woman younger than 45 in good health.

The chain links TRBV7-2 to TRBJ2-2; TRBD2 might be the D (7 bases). The germline CDR1 and CDR2 sequences are SGHTA and FQGNSA. V was clipped by 3 bases and J by 4 bases, with 21 bases between them. The CDR3 totals 18 residues. The CDR3 region is CASSFTPRGALPTGELFF. Here the CDR3 DNA reads TGTGCCAGCAGCTTCACCCCCCGGGGGGCGCTTCCCACCGGGGAGCTGTTTTTT.

The V and J genes are TRBV6-1 and TRBJ2-3; D remains unclear. In germline, CDR1 is MNHNS, CDR2 SASEGT. CDR3 size: 14 residues. V was cut by 2 bases and J by 4 bases, with 10 bases left in between. CDR3 nucleotides: TGTGCCAGCAGTGAAATAGTGCGCCCAGATACGCAGTATTTT. Translation gives CASSEIVRPDTQYF.

J is TRBJ2-7 and V is TRBV14, with TRBD2 matching 12 bases. CDR3 length: 14 residues. Germline lookup yields CDR1 SGHDN and CDR2 FVKESK. The J segment lost 7 bases and the V segment lost 0 bases, leaving 1 base of the junction unmatched. CDR3 sequence: CASSQELAGGEQYF. The DNA of the CDR3 is TGTGCCAGCAGCCAAGAACTAGCGGGAGGTGAGCAGTACTTC.

The chain links TRBV15 to TRBJ1-5; D is perhaps TRBD1 (5 bases). V lost 5 bases and J 3 bases, leaving 11 bases between the germline ends. The germline CDR1 and CDR2 sequences are LNHNV and YYDKDF (reference sequence). This CDR3 spans 14 amino acids. Here the CDR3 reads CATSSPGSNQPQHF. CDR3 sequence (DNA): TGTGCCACCAGCTCACCAGGGTCCAATCAGCCCCAGCATTTT. The full variable domain, its missing parts supplied by reference TRBV15 and TRBJ1-5, is DAMVIQNPRYQVTQFGKPVTLSCSQTLNHNVMYWYQQKSSQAPKLLFHYYDKDFNNEADTPDNFQSRRPNTSFCFLDIRSPGLGDTAMYLCATSSPGSNQPQHFGDGTRLSIL.

CDR3 amino acids: CASSYLGIPSYGYTF. The CDR3 DNA follows: TGTGCCAGCAGTTACTTGGGGATTCCTTCCTATGGCTACACCTTC. The V and J genes are TRBV6-5 and TRBJ1-2; D is uncertain. In germline, CDR1 is MNHEY, CDR2 SVGAGI. The CDR3 is 15 amino acids. V was pared by 1 base and J by 4 bases, with 13 bases between.

The chain has TRBV19 and TRBJ1-1, with D maybe TRBD1 (6 bases). Germline V lookup: CDR1 LNHDA, CDR2 SQIVND (reference sequence). The CDR3 covers 15 residues. With 6 bases removed from V and 3 bases from J, the gap between germline ends came to 17 bases. CDR3 in amino acids: CASSGTRGGHTEAFF. CDR3 DNA sequence: TGTGCCAGTAGCGGGACGCGGGGGGGCCACACTGAAGCTTTCTTT.

This chain uses TRBV29-1 with TRBJ1-2; D ambiguous. V was pared by 3 bases and J by 2 bases, with 10 bases between. This CDR3 is built from 13 residues. Germline values: CDR1 SQVTM, CDR2 ANQGSEA. The CDR3 loop reads CSVDMALNYGYTF. For the CDR3, the DNA is TGCAGCGTTGATATGGCCCTGAACTATGGCTACACCTTC. Supplemented by reference TRBV29-1 and TRBJ1-2, the full variable domain reads SAVISQKPSRDICQRGTSLTIQCQVDSQVTMMFWYRQQPGQSLTLIATANQGSEATYESGFVIDKFPISRPNLTFSTLTVSNMSPEDSSIYLCSVDMALNYGYTFGSGTRLTVV.

The chain couples TRBV7-5 to TRBJ1-2; TRBD1, the table's D call, lacks a check against the DNA. TRBV7-5 is flagged as a pseudogene. The CDR3 spans 14 residues. The CDR3 sequence: CVRSLSARDYGYTF. CDR3 nucleotides: TGTGTCAGAAGCTTAAGCGCCAGGGACTATGGCTACACCTTC.

The chain carries TRBV4-1 and TRBJ2-4; 8 nucleotides agree with TRBD2. The CDR3 contains 19 residues. CDR1 and CDR2 from the germline V gene are MGHRA and YSYEKL. J was trimmed by 5 bases and V by 4 bases; bases with no gene match: 19. The CDR3 sequence: CASSLTPSMTSADENIQYF. DNA of the CDR3: TGCGCCAGCAGCCTGACCCCCTCGATGACTAGCGCGGACGAAAACATTCAGTACTTC.

V and J are TRBV13 and TRBJ2-7; no clear D. The CDR3 extends over 15 amino acids. With 8 bases removed from V and 2 bases from J, the gap between germline ends came to 19 bases. CDR1 is PRHDT, CDR2 FYEKMQ, per germline (reference sequence). In DNA form, the CDR3 reads TGTGCCAGCGGTCCTCAAGGTCTGCCCCCCTACGAGCAGTACTTC. Its translation: CASGPQGLPPYEQYF.

The J gene is TRBJ1-3, the V gene TRBV5-5; TRBD1 agrees at 7 bases. From germline, CDR1 is SGHKS and CDR2 YYEKEE (reference sequence). The CDR3 is 17 residues long. J was trimmed by 0 bases and V by 4 bases; bases with no gene match: 10. The CDR3 loop reads CASSMYAHRGSGNTIYF. For the CDR3, the DNA is TGTGCCAGCAGCATGTACGCGCACAGGGGCTCTGGAAACACCATATATTTT.

The V gene is TRBV27, the J gene TRBJ2-7; tentatively, D is TRBD1 or TRBD2 (5 bases each). CDR3 length: 17 residues. The germline V gene encodes CDR1 MNHEY and CDR2 SMNVEV (reference sequence). V was trimmed by 6 bases and J by 3 bases, leaving 24 bases between them. The CDR3 DNA is TGTGCCAGCAGACCGACGATGGGACCCCTATACCTCTACGAGCAGTACTTC. Amino acid sequence: CASRPTMGPLYLYEQYF.

The J gene is TRBJ1-4, the V gene TRBV7-8; maybe TRBD1 (5 bases). The length of the CDR3 is 19 residues. Germline CDR1 is SGHVS and CDR2 is FQNEAQ. Trimming shortened V by 5 bases and J by 1 base, and 23 bases separated the two germline ends. This CDR3 is CASSPQTREPRQTNEKLFF. As DNA, the CDR3 is TGTGCCAGCAGCCCACAGACCAGGGAACCCAGACAAACTAATGAAAAACTGTTTTTT.

The V gene is TRBV5-1, the J gene TRBJ2-7; D might be TRBD2 (6 bases). Germline V gene sequence: CDR1 SGHRS, CDR2 YFSETQ. The V and J ends lost 4 bases and 1 base respectively, with 9 bases between them. This CDR3 spans 13 amino acids. CDR3 nucleotides: TGCGCCAGCAGCACGACTAGATCCTACGAGCAGTACTTC. This encodes CASSTTRSYEQYF.

The chain combines TRBV28 with TRBJ1-5; D gene unclear. Germline V gene data show CDR1 as MDHEN and CDR2 as SYDVKM. Trimming left V 4 bases short and J 3 bases short, with 7 bases between. CDR3 size: 13 residues. The CDR3 reads CASSSVTNQPQHF. In nucleotides, the CDR3 is TGTGCCAGCAGTTCAGTCACCAATCAGCCCCAGCATTTT. The full variable domain, its missing parts supplied by reference TRBV28 and TRBJ1-5, is DVKVTQSSRYLVKRTGEKVFLECVQDMDHENMFWYRQDPGLGLRLIYFSYDVKMKEKGDIPEGYSVSREKKERFSLILESASTNQTSMYLCASSSVTNQPQHFGDGTRLSIL.

The chain couples TRBV18 to TRBJ2-7; D not certain. Germline V gene sequence: CDR1 KGHSH, CDR2 LQKENI. The CDR3 extends over 12 amino acids. The V gene lost 2 bases and the J gene lost 5 bases, with 7 bases spanning the gap. This CDR3 reads CASSPARDEQYF. The CDR3 nucleotides read TGTGCCAGCTCACCAGCCCGCGACGAGCAGTACTTC.

V and J are TRBV5-1 and TRBJ1-4; D is ambiguous. CDR1 is SGHRS, CDR2 YFSETQ, per germline. V lost 0 bases, J lost 7 bases, and 10 bases lay in between. The CDR3 spans 14 residues. CDR3 sequence (DNA): TGCGCCAGCAGCTTGGGGTCCTTGGGTGAAAAACTGTTTTTT. Protein product: CASSLGSLGEKLFF.

The J gene is TRBJ2-7, the V gene TRBV2; D remains unclear. The CDR3 sequence is 13 residues long. Germline V gene data show CDR1 as SNHLY and CDR2 as FYNNEI. V was trimmed by 2 bases and J by 3 bases, leaving 8 bases between them. CDR3 sequence (DNA): TGTGCCAGCAGTGAAAAGCAGGTCTACGAGCAGTACTTC. Protein sequence: CASSEKQVYEQYF.

With regard to this clone: Distinct nucleotide sequences in the sample also encode this CDR3. The V call is TRBV28, the J call TRBJ1-4, with 11 positions matching TRBD1. CDR1 and CDR2 from the germline V gene are MDHEN and SYDVKM. The CDR3 is 14 residues long. J was trimmed by 7 bases and V by 6 bases; bases with no gene match: 4. CDR3 amino acids: CASRPGTGGEKLFF. The CDR3 DNA is TGTGCCAGCAGACCCGGGACAGGGGGTGAAAAACTGTTTTTT. The whole variable domain, filled in from reference TRBV28 and TRBJ1-4, reads DVKVTQSSRYLVKRTGEKVFLECVQDMDHENMFWYRQDPGLGLRLIYFSYDVKMKEKGDIPEGYSVSREKKERFSLILESASTNQTSMYLCASRPGTGGEKLFFGSGTQLSVL.

This chain uses TRBV5-4 with TRBJ2-1; the D gene could be TRBD1 or TRBD2 (5 bases each). Looked up from germline, CDR1 is SGHNT and CDR2 is YYREEE (reference sequence). The CDR3 consists of 16 residues. V lost 0 bases, J lost 0 bases, and 10 bases lay in between. CDR3 region: CASSLGDRSSYNEQFF. The CDR3 nucleotides are TGTGCCAGCAGCTTGGGGGACCGTAGCTCCTACAATGAGCAGTTCTTC.

V is TRBV28 and J is TRBJ2-1; D not resolved. CDR3 size: 14 residues. CDR1 and CDR2 (germline): MDHEN, SYDVKM. Trimming cost V 2 bases and J 4 bases, with 9 bases left between them. The CDR3 loop is CASSLRRRYNEQFF. CDR3 DNA: TGTGCCAGCAGTTTAAGGCGTAGGTACAATGAGCAGTTCTTC.

A remark on this clone: The sample carries other DNA sequences with the same CDR3. The chain couples TRBV5-1 to TRBJ1-1; D is undetermined. Trimming pared 2 bases from V and 3 bases from J, leaving 8 bases between. This CDR3 has 13 amino acids. Germline V lookup: CDR1 SGHRS, CDR2 YFSETQ. CDR3 amino acids: CASSFSGDTEAFF. CDR3 DNA: TGCGCCAGCAGCTTTTCGGGCGACACTGAAGCTTTCTTT.

CDR3 sequence (DNA): TGTGCCGGGGAAACAGGGCGAAATGAAAAACTGTTTTTT. It specifies CAGETGRNEKLFF. The genes are TRBV19 and TRBJ1-4; D is perhaps TRBD1 (6 bases). Germline lookup yields CDR1 LNHDA and CDR2 SQIVND (reference sequence). V shed 11 bases and J shed 5 bases, with 15 bases lying between them. CDR3 length: 13 residues.

The rearrangement links TRBV19 to TRBJ1-4; 7 bases are a match to TRBD1. The CDR3 covers 14 residues. CDR1 LNHDA and CDR2 SQIVND come from the germline V gene (reference sequence). Trimming removed 3 bases from V and 7 bases from J; junction bases left unmatched: 5. As DNA, the CDR3 is TGTGCCAGTAGTATGAAGGGGGCGCTTGAAAAACTGTTTTTT. It yields the protein CASSMKGALEKLFF.

The chain has TRBV6-1 and TRBJ1-5; 7 bases are a match to TRBD1. J lost 0 bases, V lost 5 bases, and 4 bases had no gene match. The CDR3 is 15 amino acids. Germline lookup yields CDR1 MNHNS and CDR2 SASEGT. The CDR3 region has the DNA TGTGCCAGCAGTAGACAGGGATATAGCAATCAGCCCCAGCATTTT. Its protein product is CASSRQGYSNQPQHF.

CDR3 bases: TGTGCCAGCAGTCAAGACAGGTCGACTGAAGCTTTCTTT. This translates into CASSQDRSTEAFF. This chain uses TRBV7-9 with TRBJ1-1; D might be TRBD1 (6 bases). Germline-derived CDR1 and CDR2 are SEHNR and FQNEAQ (reference sequence). Trimming removed 6 bases at V and 5 bases at J, with 13 bases between. The CDR3 runs to 13 residues.

The chain couples TRBV27 to TRBJ2-6; D unresolved. The CDR3 is 16 residues long. CDR1 MNHEY and CDR2 SMNVEV come from the germline V gene (reference sequence). V was shortened by 5 bases and J by 0 bases, with 11 bases between the two germline ends. The CDR3 spells CASSPRWSSGANVLTF. The CDR3 DNA is TGTGCCAGCAGTCCCCGTTGGAGCTCTGGGGCCAACGTCCTGACTTTC.

The chain carries TRBV5-5 and TRBJ1-1, with D tentatively TRBD1 (5 bases). Trimming removed 5 bases at V and 4 bases at J, with 15 bases between. The CDR3 length is 14 residues. Looked up from germline, CDR1 is SGHKS and CDR2 is YYEKEE (reference sequence). The CDR3 region has the DNA TGTGCCAGCAGTTTCGACCGGGGGGTCACTGAAGCTTTCTTT. Amino acid sequence: CASSFDRGVTEAFF.

The chain employs TRBV5-4 and TRBJ1-6, with TRBD1 matching 8 bases. Germline V gene lookup returns CDR1 SGHNT and CDR2 YYREEE (reference sequence). J lost 8 bases, V lost 1 base, and 5 bases had no gene match. CDR3 length: 15 residues. CDR3 sequence (DNA): TGTGCCAGCAGCTTGCGACAGGGGTGGGATTCACCCCTCCACTTT. Protein product: CASSLRQGWDSPLHF.

The rearrangement uses TRBV27 and TRBJ2-2, with 9 bases lining up with TRBD1. The CDR3 extends over 14 amino acids. The J segment lost 7 bases and the V segment lost 5 bases, leaving 5 bases of the junction unmatched. Looked up from germline, CDR1 is MNHEY and CDR2 is SMNVEV (reference sequence). CDR3 bases: TGTGCCAGCAGTGCACAGGGGGCCGGCGGGGAGCTGTTTTTT. Its protein product is CASSAQGAGGELFF.

The V call is TRBV5-8, the J call TRBJ1-2; possible D gene TRBD1, 6 bases. V lost 5 bases and J lost 2, with 22 bases in between. The CDR3 contains 17 residues. CDR1 SGHTS and CDR2 YDEGEE come from the germline V gene. In DNA form, the CDR3 reads TGTGCCAGCAGGGAAACAGGGACACCCCCCGGGAACTATGGCTACACCTTC. It yields the protein CASRETGTPPGNYGYTF.